These 15 T cell receptor beta chains were all obtained from the same sample, sequenced in a study of blood T cell repertoires in COVID-19. Generated by immunoSEQ multiplex PCR, the TCRdb table keeps only in-frame clones and is missing some. The sample lists approximately 180,000 clones; 80% to 90% were seen once. Sequencing was performed on peripheral blood. Receptors originate from a man in his 60s with acute or convalescent COVID-19.

The chain uses TRBV5-5 and TRBJ2-3; perhaps TRBD1 as D (6 bases). CDR1 is SGHKS and CDR2 is YYEKEE in the germline V gene (reference sequence). V was clipped by 0 bases and J by 2 bases, with 10 bases between them. CDR3 size: 15 residues. CDR3 residues: CASSLVGQLTDTQYF. Written as DNA, the CDR3 is TGTGCCAGCAGCTTGGTGGGACAACTCACAGATACGCAGTATTTT.

The gene calls are TRBV30 and TRBJ2-1; D is undetermined. The CDR3 has 13 amino acids. Deletions cut 4 bases from V and 3 bases from J, with 10 bases between. In germline, CDR1 is GTSNPN, CDR2 SVGIG (reference sequence). The CDR3 nucleotides are TGTGCCTGGATTAGTCCTAGCTACAATGAGCAGTTCTTC. This codes for CAWISPSYNEQFF.

The chain recombines TRBV11-2 with TRBJ2-1; TRBD2 matches 7 bases. There are 16 residues in the CDR3. CDR1 SGHAT and CDR2 FQNNGV come from the germline V gene. J gave up 4 bases and V 0 bases, and 6 bases lay outside the gene matches. The CDR3 region is CASSLERLARYNEQFF. The CDR3 DNA reads TGTGCCAGCAGCTTAGAAAGACTAGCAAGGTACAATGAGCAGTTCTTC.

CDR3 coding DNA: TGTGCCAGCAGTGGCGGTGCCGGGGACAGGGGGCCGAACACTGAAGCTTTCTTT. Amino acids: CASSGGAGDRGPNTEAFF. J is TRBJ1-1 and V is TRBV6-1, with 12 bases that match TRBD1. J gave up 1 base and V 4 bases, and 10 bases lay outside the gene matches. The CDR3 sequence is 18 residues long. Germline V gene lookup returns CDR1 MNHNS and CDR2 SASEGT.

The chain couples TRBV7-6 to TRBJ1-3; no clear D. The V gene's germline CDR1 is SGHVS and CDR2 FNYEAQ. V gave up 2 bases and J gave up 2 bases, with 10 bases separating them. The CDR3 has 15 amino acids. CDR3 loop: CASSLLRAAGNTIYF. CDR3 bases: TGTGCCAGCAGCTTACTGAGGGCAGCTGGAAACACCATATATTTT.

The chain links TRBV7-3 to TRBJ2-1; maybe TRBD2 (6 bases). Trimming pared 5 bases from V and 4 bases from J, leaving 12 bases between. CDR1 is SGHTA, CDR2 FQGTGA, per germline. The CDR3 is made up of 14 amino acids. In DNA, the CDR3 is TGTGCCAGCAGCCGGGACTCGCGTTACAATGAGCAGTTCTTC. Translating it yields CASSRDSRYNEQFF.

This chain links TRBV28 with TRBJ1-5; D is uncertain. V was trimmed by 3 bases and J by 6 bases, leaving 21 bases between them. Germline values: CDR1 MDHEN, CDR2 SYDVKM. CDR3 size: 17 residues. CDR3 bases: TGTGCCAGCAGTTTTATACCCTCTAGTAGAATTGCTCAGCCCCAGCATTTT. Its protein is CASSFIPSSRIAQPQHF.

The V and J genes are TRBV18 and TRBJ2-7; 8 nucleotides agree with TRBD2. The germline gives CDR1 KGHSH, CDR2 LQKENI. V lost 5 bases and J lost 5; bases outside the gene matches: 5. CDR3 length: 13 residues. This CDR3 is CASSTGLENEQYF. The CDR3 region has the DNA TGTGCCAGCTCAACGGGACTAGAAAACGAGCAGTACTTC.

V gene TRBV21-1 combines with J gene TRBJ1-2. TRBV21-1 constitutes a pseudogene. The CDR3 is made up of 16 amino acids. CDR3 sequence reads: CASSNLSGSRVYGYTF. The CDR3 coding sequence is TGTGCCAGCAGCAATCTCTCCGGTAGCAGAGTATATGGCTACACCTTC.

The V and J genes are TRBV11-1 and TRBJ2-7; a weak D match, TRBD2 (5 bases). Trimming pared 4 bases from V and 2 bases from J, leaving 12 bases between. Germline values: CDR1 SGHAT, CDR2 FQDESV (reference sequence). This CDR3 is built from 14 residues. CDR3 in amino acids: CASSSSGVAYEQYF. The CDR3 region has the DNA TGTGCCAGCAGCTCCAGCGGTGTGGCCTACGAGCAGTACTTC.

In this sample, this clone turned up once. The chain couples TRBV6-2 or TRBV6-3 to TRBJ2-1; 7 bases are shared with TRBD1. The CDR3 totals 14 residues. Germline CDR1 MNHEY, CDR2 SVGEGT. Losses at the gene ends were 5 bases for V and 8 bases for J; bases not matched to a gene: 9. Written as DNA, the CDR3 is TGTGCCAGCAGTCATAGGGACAGTCACGATGAGCAGTTCTTC. Its protein product is CASSHRDSHDEQFF.

The V call is TRBV21-1, the J call TRBJ2-5; the table names TRBD1, a call not compared with the DNA. TRBV21-1 is a known pseudogene. This CDR3 contains 14 residues. The DNA for the CDR3 is TGTGCCAGCAGCAAAACCACAGCCCAAGAGACCCAGTACTTC. It translates to CASSKTTAQETQYF.

V gene TRBV6-5 combines with J gene TRBJ2-1, with 10 bases identical to TRBD1. Germline CDR1 reads MNHEY; CDR2 reads SVGAGI. The CDR3 extends over 15 amino acids. The J segment lost 5 bases and the V segment lost 4 bases, leaving 5 bases of the junction unmatched. The CDR3 is CASSLGTGANNEQFF. DNA for the CDR3: TGTGCCAGCAGTTTGGGGACAGGGGCCAACAATGAGCAGTTCTTC.

This clone came up a few times. V usage is TRBV19 and J usage is TRBJ2-2, with TRBD2 matching 9 bases. Losses at the gene ends were 3 bases for V and 4 bases for J; bases not matched to a gene: 9. From germline, CDR1 is LNHDA and CDR2 SQIVND (reference sequence). The CDR3 runs to 17 residues. CDR3 in amino acids: CASSMMTSGYGTGELFF. DNA of the CDR3: TGTGCCAGTAGTATGATGACTAGCGGCTATGGCACCGGGGAGCTGTTTTTT. The full variable domain, in which reference TRBV19 and TRBJ2-2 provide the parts outside the CDR3, is DGGITQSPKYLFRKEGQNVTLSCEQNLNHDAMYWYRQDPGQGLRLIYYSQIVNDFQKGDIAEGYSVSREKKESFPLTVTSAQKNPTAFYLCASSMMTSGYGTGELFFGEGSRLTVL.

V is TRBV19 and J is TRBJ1-5, with D possibly matching TRBD1 (5 bases). The length of the CDR3 is 15 residues. The germline gives CDR1 LNHDA, CDR2 SQIVND (reference sequence). Deletions cut 3 bases from V and 0 bases from J, with 9 bases between. In DNA form, the CDR3 reads TGTGCCAGTAGTATCAGGGTTGATAGCAATCAGCCCCAGCATTTT. This translates into CASSIRVDSNQPQHF. Drawing the rest from reference TRBV19 and TRBJ1-5, the complete variable domain is DGGITQSPKYLFRKEGQNVTLSCEQNLNHDAMYWYRQDPGQGLRLIYYSQIVNDFQKGDIAEGYSVSREKKESFPLTVTSAQKNPTAFYLCASSIRVDSNQPQHFGDGTRLSIL.